This T cell receptor beta chain was recovered during a study of T cells in tumors after PD-1 blockade. Study as a whole: A subset received ongoing vismodegib 150 mg daily alongside anti-PD-1 therapy. Study-wide points: Clonal replacement appeared only between pre- and post-treatment samples. After therapy, most expanded exhausted CD8+ clones were absent pre-treatment, suggesting clonal replacement.

Germline V CDR1 and CDR2: SGHTA, FQGNSA. The trim removed 2 bases at V and 6 bases at J, leaving 4 bases unmatched. This CDR3 region has 14 residues. As regards this clone: As yet, its antigen is unknown.

The data were produced by immunoSEQ multiplex PCR, yet TCRdb's version contains in-frame clones alone and is incomplete. The table records approximately 10,000 clones, around 67% of them present only once. The material sequenced was tumor tissue, taken after anti-PD-1 treatment. The rearrangement joins TRBV7-2 to TRBJ2-3, with TRBD2 identical over 8 bases. This receptor was obtained from a human donor with basal cell carcinoma. CDR3 amino acids: CASSLSGGGDTQYF. The CDR3, as DNA: TGTGCCAGCAGCTTAAGCGGGGGAGGGGATACGCAGTATTTT.